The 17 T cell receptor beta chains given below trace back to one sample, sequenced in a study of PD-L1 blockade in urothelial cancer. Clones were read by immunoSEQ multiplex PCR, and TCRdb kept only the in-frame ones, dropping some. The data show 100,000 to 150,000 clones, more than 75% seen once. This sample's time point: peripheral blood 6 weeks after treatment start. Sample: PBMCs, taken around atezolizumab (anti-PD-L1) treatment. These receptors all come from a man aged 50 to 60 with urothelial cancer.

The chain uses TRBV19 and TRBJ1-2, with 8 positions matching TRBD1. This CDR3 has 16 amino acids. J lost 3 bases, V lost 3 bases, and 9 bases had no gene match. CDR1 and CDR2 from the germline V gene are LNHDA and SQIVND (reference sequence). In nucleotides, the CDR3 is TGTGCCAGTAGTATTCAAGGACAGGGAGGGGACTATGGCTACACCTTC. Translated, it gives CASSIQGQGGDYGYTF. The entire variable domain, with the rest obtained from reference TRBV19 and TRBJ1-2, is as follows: DGGITQSPKYLFRKEGQNVTLSCEQNLNHDAMYWYRQDPGQGLRLIYYSQIVNDFQKGDIAEGYSVSREKKESFPLTVTSAQKNPTAFYLCASSIQGQGGDYGYTFGSGTRLTVV.

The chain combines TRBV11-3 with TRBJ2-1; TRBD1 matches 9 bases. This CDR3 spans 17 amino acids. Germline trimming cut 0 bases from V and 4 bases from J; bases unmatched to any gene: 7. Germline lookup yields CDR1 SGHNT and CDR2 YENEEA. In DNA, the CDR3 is TGTGCCAGCAGCTTAGATCTTCCGGGACAGGGATACAATGAGCAGTTCTTC. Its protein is CASSLDLPGQGYNEQFF.

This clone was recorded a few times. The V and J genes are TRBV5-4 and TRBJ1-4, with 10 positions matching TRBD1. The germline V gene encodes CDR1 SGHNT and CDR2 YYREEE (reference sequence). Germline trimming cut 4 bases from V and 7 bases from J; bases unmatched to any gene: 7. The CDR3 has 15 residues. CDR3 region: CASSQTGQGFEKLFF. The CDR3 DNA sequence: TGTGCCAGCAGCCAGACGGGACAGGGGTTTGAAAAACTGTTTTTT.

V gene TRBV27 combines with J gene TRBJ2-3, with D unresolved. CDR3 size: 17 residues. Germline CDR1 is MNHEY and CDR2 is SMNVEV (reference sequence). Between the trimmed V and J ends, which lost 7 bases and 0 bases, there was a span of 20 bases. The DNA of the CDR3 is TGTGCCAGCACTCCAGAAGCAGGTCGTGGTAGCACAGATACGCAGTATTTT. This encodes CASTPEAGRGSTDTQYF.

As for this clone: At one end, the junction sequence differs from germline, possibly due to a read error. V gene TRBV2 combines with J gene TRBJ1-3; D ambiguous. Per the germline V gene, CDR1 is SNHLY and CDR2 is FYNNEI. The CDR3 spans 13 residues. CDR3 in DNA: TGTGCCAGCCATAGACGCTCTGGAGACACCATATATTTT. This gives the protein CASHRRSGDTIYF.

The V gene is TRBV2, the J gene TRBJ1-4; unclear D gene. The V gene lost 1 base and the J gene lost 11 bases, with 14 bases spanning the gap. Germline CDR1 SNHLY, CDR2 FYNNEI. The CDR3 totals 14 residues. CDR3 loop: CASSEGWATRKLFF. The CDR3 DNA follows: TGTGCCAGCAGTGAAGGGTGGGCTACAAGGAAACTGTTTTTT.

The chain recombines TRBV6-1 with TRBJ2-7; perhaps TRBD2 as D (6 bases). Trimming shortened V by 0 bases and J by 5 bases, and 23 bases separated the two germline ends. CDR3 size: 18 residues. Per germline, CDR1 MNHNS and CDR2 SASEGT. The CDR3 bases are TGTGCCAGCAGTGAAGCGCAATCGTCCGTTGGAGGGATAAACGAGCAGTACTTC. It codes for CASSEAQSSVGGINEQYF.

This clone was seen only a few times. The CDR3 region has the DNA TGCGCCAGCAGCCGGGGAAGTGAGGATGAGCAGTTCTTC. Protein: CASSRGSEDEQFF. The V and J genes are TRBV5-1 and TRBJ2-1, with a possible D match to TRBD2 (5 bases). The CDR3 loop spans 13 amino acids. V was cut by 4 bases and J by 8 bases, with 13 bases left in between. Germline V lookup: CDR1 SGHRS, CDR2 YFSETQ.

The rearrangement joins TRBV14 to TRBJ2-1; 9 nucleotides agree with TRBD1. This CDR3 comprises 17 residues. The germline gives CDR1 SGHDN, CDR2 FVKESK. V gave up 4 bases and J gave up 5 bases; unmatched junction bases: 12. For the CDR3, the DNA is TGTGCCAGCAGCCGACTACTCGGACAGGGGTCCGACAATGAGCAGTTCTTC. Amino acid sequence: CASSRLLGQGSDNEQFF.

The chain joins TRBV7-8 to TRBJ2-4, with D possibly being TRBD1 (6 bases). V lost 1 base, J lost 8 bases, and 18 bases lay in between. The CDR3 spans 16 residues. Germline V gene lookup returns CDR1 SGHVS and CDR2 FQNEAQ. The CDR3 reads CASSLDFAGAWDIQYF. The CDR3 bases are TGTGCCAGCAGCTTAGATTTCGCAGGGGCTTGGGACATTCAGTACTTC.

The CDR3 region has the DNA TGTGCCAGCAGTTCCGCCCTAGCGGGTCGCCTCTACGAGCAGTACTTC. This sequence encodes CASSSALAGRLYEQYF. The rearrangement links TRBV27 to TRBJ2-7; the match to TRBD2 covers 8 bases. The trim removed 4 bases at V and 3 bases at J, leaving 11 bases unmatched. This CDR3 spans 16 amino acids. Germline CDR1 is MNHEY and CDR2 is SMNVEV (reference sequence).

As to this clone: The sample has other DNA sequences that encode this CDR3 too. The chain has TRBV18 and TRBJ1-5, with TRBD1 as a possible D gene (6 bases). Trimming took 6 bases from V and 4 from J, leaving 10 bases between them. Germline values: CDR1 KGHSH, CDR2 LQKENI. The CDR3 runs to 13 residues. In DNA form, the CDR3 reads TGTGCCAGCTCTCCCGGACAGAATCAGCCCCAGCATTTT. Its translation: CASSPGQNQPQHF. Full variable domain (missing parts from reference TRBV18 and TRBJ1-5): NAGVMQNPRHLVRRRGQEARLRCSPMKGHSHVYWYRQLPEEGLKFMVYLQKENIIDESGMPKERFSAEFPKEGPSILRIQQVVRGDSAAYFCASSPGQNQPQHFGDGTRLSIL.

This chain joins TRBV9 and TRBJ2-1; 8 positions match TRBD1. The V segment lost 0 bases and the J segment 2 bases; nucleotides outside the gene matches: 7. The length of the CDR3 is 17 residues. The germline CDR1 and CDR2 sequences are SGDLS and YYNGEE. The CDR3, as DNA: TGTGCCAGCAGCGTAGGGACAGGGTCGGGACCCTACAATGAGCAGTTCTTC. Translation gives CASSVGTGSGPYNEQFF.

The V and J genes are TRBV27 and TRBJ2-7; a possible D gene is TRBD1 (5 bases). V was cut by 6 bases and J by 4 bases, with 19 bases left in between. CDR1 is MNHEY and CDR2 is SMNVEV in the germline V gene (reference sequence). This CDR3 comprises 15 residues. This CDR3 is CASRTGSTGSYEQYF. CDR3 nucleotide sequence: TGTGCCAGCAGAACGGGTTCTACAGGTTCGTACGAGCAGTACTTC.

CDR3 sequence: CASSFQGTENSPLHF. The CDR3, as DNA: TGTGCCAGCAGCTTTCAAGGGACAGAAAATTCACCCCTCCACTTT. This chain links TRBV5-5 with TRBJ1-6, with TRBD1 matching over 7 bases. From germline, CDR1 is SGHKS and CDR2 YYEKEE (reference sequence). The CDR3 is made up of 15 amino acids. Trimming at V came to 2 bases and at J to 7 bases, leaving 6 bases not matched to a gene.

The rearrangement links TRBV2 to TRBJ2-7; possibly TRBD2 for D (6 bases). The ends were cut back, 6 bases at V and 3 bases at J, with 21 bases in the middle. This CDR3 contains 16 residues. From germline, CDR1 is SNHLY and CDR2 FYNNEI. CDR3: CASRSGLLAGDYEQYF. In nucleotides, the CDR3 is TGTGCCAGCAGGTCGGGACTTCTCGCCGGTGACTACGAGCAGTACTTC. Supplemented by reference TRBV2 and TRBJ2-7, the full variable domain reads EPEVTQTPSHQVTQMGQEVILRCVPISNHLYFYWYRQILGQKVEFLVSFYNNEISEKSEIFDDQFSVERPDGSNFTLKIRSTKLEDSAMYFCASRSGLLAGDYEQYFGPGTRLTVT.

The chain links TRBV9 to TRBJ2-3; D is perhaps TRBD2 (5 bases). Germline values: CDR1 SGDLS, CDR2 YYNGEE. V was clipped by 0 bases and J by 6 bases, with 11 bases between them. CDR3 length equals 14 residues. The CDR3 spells CASSVGPDSDTQYF. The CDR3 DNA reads TGTGCCAGCAGCGTAGGTCCGGACTCGGATACGCAGTATTTT.